This T cell receptor beta chain was captured in a study of blood T cell repertoires in COVID-19. Study in general: Acute-phase and convalescent COVID-19 samples originated in the United States, Italy and Spain. Sample material is recorded as cDNA or gDNA derived from T cells, B-cell-depleted T cells, or PBMCs.

The germline gives CDR1 SNHLY, CDR2 FYNNEI. The CDR3 is 14 residues long. Trimming cost V 5 bases and J 2 bases; bases outside gene matches: 4. Using immunoSEQ multiplex PCR, the repertoire was profiled, and TCRdb retains in-frame clones only, with some absent. The sample records 30,000 to 40,000 clones, approximately 93% being singletons. Material for sequencing was peripheral blood. V usage is TRBV2 and J usage is TRBJ2-3; 7 nucleotides align to TRBD1. This sequence originates from a male donor with active COVID-19. CDR3 nucleotides: TGTGCCAGCAGTAAGGGACAGACCACAGATACGCAGTATTTT. It translates to CASSKGQTTDTQYF.